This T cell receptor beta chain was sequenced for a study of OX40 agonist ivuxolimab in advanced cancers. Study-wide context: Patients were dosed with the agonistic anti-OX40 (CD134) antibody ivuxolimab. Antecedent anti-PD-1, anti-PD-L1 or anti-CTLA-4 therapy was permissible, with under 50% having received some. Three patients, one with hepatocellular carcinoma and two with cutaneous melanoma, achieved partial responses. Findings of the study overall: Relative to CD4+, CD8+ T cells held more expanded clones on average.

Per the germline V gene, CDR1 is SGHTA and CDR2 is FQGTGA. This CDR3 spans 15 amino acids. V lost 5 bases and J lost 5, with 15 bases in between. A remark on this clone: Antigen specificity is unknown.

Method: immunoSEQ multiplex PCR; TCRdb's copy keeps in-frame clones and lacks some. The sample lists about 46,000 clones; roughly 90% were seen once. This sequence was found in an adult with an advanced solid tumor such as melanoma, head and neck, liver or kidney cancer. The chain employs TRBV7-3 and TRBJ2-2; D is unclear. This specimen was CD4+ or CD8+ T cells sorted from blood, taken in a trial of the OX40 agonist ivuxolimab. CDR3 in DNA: TGTGCCAGCAGCGTATCTGGGCCGCGGACCGGGGAGCTGTTTTTT. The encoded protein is CASSVSGPRTGELFF.